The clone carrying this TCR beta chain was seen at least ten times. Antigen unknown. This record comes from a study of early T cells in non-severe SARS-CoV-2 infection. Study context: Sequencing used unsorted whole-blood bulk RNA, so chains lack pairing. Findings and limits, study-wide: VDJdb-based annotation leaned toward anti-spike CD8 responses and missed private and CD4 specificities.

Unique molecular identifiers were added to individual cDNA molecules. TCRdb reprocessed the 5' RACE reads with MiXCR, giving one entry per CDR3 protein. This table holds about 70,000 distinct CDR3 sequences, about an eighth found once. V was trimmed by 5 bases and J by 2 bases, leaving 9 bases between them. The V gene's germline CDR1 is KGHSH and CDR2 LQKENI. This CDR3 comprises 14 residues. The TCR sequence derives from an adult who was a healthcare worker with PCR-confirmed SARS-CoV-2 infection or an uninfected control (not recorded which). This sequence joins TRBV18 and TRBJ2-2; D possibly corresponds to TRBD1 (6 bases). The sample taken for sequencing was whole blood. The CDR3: CASSSQGNTGELFF. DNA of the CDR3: TGTGCCAGCTCATCACAGGGTAACACCGGGGAGCTGTTTTTT.